These 12 T cell receptor beta chains originate from one sample sequenced in a study of T cell responses to AZD1222 COVID-19 vaccine. Assay: immunoSEQ multiplex PCR; the TCRdb copy retains only in-frame clones and omits some. The sample yields roughly 190,000 clones, just over 90% seen once. This specimen consisted of peripheral blood, obtained 28 days after the second dose of the MenACWY control vaccine. All receptors derive from an adult who received the MenACWY meningococcal vaccine as a control.

The J gene is TRBJ2-7, the V gene TRBV7-2; 7 bases are shared with TRBD2. V lost 7 bases to trimming and J lost 3 bases; unmatched junction nucleotides: 3. The germline V gene encodes CDR1 SGHTA and CDR2 FQGNSA. This CDR3 has 12 residues. This chain's CDR3 is CASNGGSYEQYF. CDR3 DNA: TGTGCCAGCAATGGCGGGAGCTACGAGCAGTACTTC.

The chain employs TRBV3-1 (or the pseudogene TRBV3-2) and TRBJ1-5; D perhaps matches TRBD1 (6 bases). The germline V and J ends were trimmed by 4 bases and 7 bases, with 20 bases remaining between them. The length of the CDR3 is 16 residues. The germline V gene encodes CDR1 LGHDT and CDR2 YNNKEL (reference sequence). CDR3 sequence reads: CASSPRTGGGGQPQHF. CDR3 DNA sequence: TGTGCCAGCAGCCCTCGGACTGGGGGCGGAGGGCAGCCCCAGCATTTT.

This clone has just a few counts. This chain links TRBV19 with TRBJ1-2; 10 bases line up with TRBD1. The CDR3 contains 13 residues. CDR1 is LNHDA and CDR2 is SQIVND in the germline V gene (reference sequence). The trim removed 4 bases at V and 10 bases at J, leaving 6 bases unmatched. The CDR3 nucleotides read TGTGCCAGTAGTAAATGGGACAGGGGAACCTACACCTTC. Its protein product is CASSKWDRGTYTF.

This chain links TRBV4-1 with TRBJ2-1; a weak D match, TRBD2 (6 bases). From germline, CDR1 is MGHRA and CDR2 YSYEKL. V was pared by 4 bases and J by 8 bases, with 27 bases between. The CDR3 is 18 amino acids. CDR3 coding DNA: TGCGCCAGCAGCCCTAAGGTCGGCGGGGTAGACGTGATCGATGAGCAGTTCTTC. Translated, it gives CASSPKVGGVDVIDEQFF.

The rearrangement links TRBV7-6 to TRBJ1-1; 7 nucleotides line up with TRBD1. CDR1 SGHVS and CDR2 FNYEAQ come from the germline V gene. This CDR3 contains 13 residues. V lost 7 bases to trimming and J lost 2 bases; unmatched junction nucleotides: 4. The CDR3 coding sequence is TGTGCCAGCACCCGGGACAGCAACACTGAAGCTTTCTTT. Translation gives CASTRDSNTEAFF.

The chain uses TRBV18 and TRBJ1-1, with D perhaps matching TRBD1 (5 bases). This CDR3 has 13 amino acids. The V and J ends lost 8 bases and 4 bases respectively, with 14 bases between them. Looked up from germline, CDR1 is KGHSH and CDR2 is LQKENI. This CDR3 is CASDTFGGTEAFF. DNA of the CDR3: TGTGCCAGCGACACTTTTGGGGGCACTGAAGCTTTCTTT.

This chain joins TRBV7-9 and TRBJ2-1; 7 nucleotides agree with TRBD2. Unmatched junction bases numbered 7, after V lost 5 bases and J lost 6 bases. Germline lookup yields CDR1 SEHNR and CDR2 FQNEAQ (reference sequence). The CDR3 runs 14 residues. The CDR3 protein is CASSPLLATNEQFF. Written as DNA, the CDR3 is TGTGCCAGCAGCCCCCTACTAGCGACCAATGAGCAGTTCTTC.

This clone was detected a few times. The J gene is TRBJ1-2, the V gene TRBV11-2; no clear D. The CDR3 consists of 16 residues. V was clipped by 3 bases and J by 7 bases, with 21 bases between them. Germline CDR1 and CDR2: SGHAT and FQNNGV. The CDR3 DNA follows: TGTGCCAGCAGCTTTCAACATCCGCGAGGGCGGGGTGGCTACACCTTC. It yields the protein CASSFQHPRGRGGYTF. Drawing the rest from reference TRBV11-2 and TRBJ1-2, the complete variable domain is EAGVAQSPRYKIIEKRQSVAFWCNPISGHATLYWYQQILGQGPKLLIQFQNNGVVDDSQLPKDRFSAERLKGVDSTLKIQPAKLEDSAVYLCASSFQHPRGRGGYTFGSGTRLTVV.

The rearrangement uses TRBV18 and TRBJ2-4, with D perhaps TRBD1 or TRBD2 (6 bases each). From germline, CDR1 is KGHSH and CDR2 LQKENI. The CDR3 is made up of 15 amino acids. The germline V and J ends were trimmed by 3 bases and 2 bases, with 11 bases remaining between them. The CDR3 spells CASSPLRDTKNIQYF. CDR3 nucleotide sequence: TGTGCCAGCTCACCCCTGCGGGACACCAAAAACATTCAGTACTTC. Using reference TRBV18 and TRBJ2-4 for the parts outside the CDR3, the full variable domain is NAGVMQNPRHLVRRRGQEARLRCSPMKGHSHVYWYRQLPEEGLKFMVYLQKENIIDESGMPKERFSAEFPKEGPSILRIQQVVRGDSAAYFCASSPLRDTKNIQYFGAGTRLSVL.

J is TRBJ1-5 and V is TRBV28; no firm D call. The CDR3 spans 12 residues. V was cut by 6 bases and J by 10 bases, with 13 bases left in between. CDR1 is MDHEN and CDR2 is SYDVKM in the germline V gene. This CDR3 is CASSLAGSPQHF. CDR3 nucleotide sequence: TGTGCCAGCAGCCTTGCCGGCTCCCCCCAGCATTTT.

The CDR3 DNA reads TGTGCCAGCAGTAGCGGGACAGTTATTTCCAAAAACATTCAGTACTTC. It specifies CASSSGTVISKNIQYF. The V gene is TRBV28, the J gene TRBJ2-4; either TRBD1 or TRBD2 may supply D (7 bases each). Trimming removed 5 bases from V and 2 bases from J, with 16 bases in between. This CDR3 comprises 16 residues. The V gene's germline CDR1 is MDHEN and CDR2 SYDVKM.

The rearrangement uses TRBV5-1 and TRBJ1-2; TRBD1 agrees at 7 bases. With 0 bases clipped from V and 5 bases from J, the junction kept 1 base outside the gene matches. Per germline, CDR1 SGHRS and CDR2 YFSETQ. CDR3 size: 13 residues. The CDR3 nucleotides are TGCGCCAGCAGCTTGGGGACAGGATATGGCTACACCTTC. This gives the protein CASSLGTGYGYTF.